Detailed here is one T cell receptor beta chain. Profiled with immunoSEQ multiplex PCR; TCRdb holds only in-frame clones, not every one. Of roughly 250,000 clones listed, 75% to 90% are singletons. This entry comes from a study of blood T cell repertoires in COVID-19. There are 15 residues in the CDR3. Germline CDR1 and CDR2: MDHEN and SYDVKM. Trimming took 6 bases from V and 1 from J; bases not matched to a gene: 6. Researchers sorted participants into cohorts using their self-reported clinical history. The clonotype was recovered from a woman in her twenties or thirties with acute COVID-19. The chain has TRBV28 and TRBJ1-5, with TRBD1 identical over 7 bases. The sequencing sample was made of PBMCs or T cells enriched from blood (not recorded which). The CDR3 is CASSSTGQSNQPQHF. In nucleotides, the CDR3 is TGTGCCAGCAGCTCCACGGGACAGAGCAATCAGCCCCAGCATTTT.